The next 27 T cell receptor beta chains were all read from a single sample in a study of quantifying T cell responses using KT2 cells (dated by TCRdb to about 2017). The study in broad terms: RNA was DNase-treated and reverse transcribed with TCR alpha and beta constant-region primers, mostly using SuperScript III.

The library was built by means of UMI-ligation and nested PCR. The sequencer listed for this sample is Illumina MiSeq. Using T4 RNA ligase 1, a single-stranded oligonucleotide bearing the Illumina SP2 sequence plus a UMI was ligated onto the 3' end of the cDNA. PCR1 was run for around 4 cycles (98 degrees C for 15 s, 69 degrees C for 30 s, 72 degrees C for 40 s), and an equimolar mix of RC1.1 and RC1.2, covering TRBC1 and TRBC2, was used as the beta primer. Using fastp at Q25 and MiXCR, TCRdb reprocessed the public reads and kept productive beta chains. Duplicate CDR3 protein sequences are folded into a single record with the most common DNA and genes. The sample table shows approximately 50,000 distinct CDR3 sequences, and 11% are seen once. The ten largest account for more than 9% of the sample. Sequences were obtained from PBMCs spiked with cells of the T cell clone KT2. The receptors were gathered from a human donor.

The table lists this clonotype with many counts. CDR3 sequence reads: CATSSWGGNGYTF. The CDR3, as DNA: TGTGCCACCAGCAGCTGGGGTGGTAATGGCTACACCTTC. The chain employs TRBV15 and TRBJ1-2; the D is unclear. V was cut by 3 bases and J by 6 bases, with 11 bases left in between. The CDR3 spans 13 residues. CDR1 and CDR2 from the germline V gene are LNHNV and YYDKDF (reference sequence). The full variable domain, with the rest looked up from reference TRBV15 and TRBJ1-2, is DAMVIQNPRYQVTQFGKPVTLSCSQTLNHNVMYWYQQKSSQAPKLLFHYYDKDFNNEADTPDNFQSRRPNTSFCFLDIRSPGLGDTAMYLCATSSWGGNGYTFGSGTRLTVV.

Only a few counts were recorded for this clonotype. V gene TRBV28 combines with J gene TRBJ2-5, with 8 bases matching TRBD1. CDR1 MDHEN and CDR2 SYDVKM come from the germline V gene. V gave up 6 bases and J gave up 4 bases; unmatched junction bases: 10. The CDR3 totals 15 residues. The CDR3 spells CASRKDRGGSETQYF. In DNA form, the CDR3 reads TGTGCCAGCAGAAAAGACAGGGGAGGTTCAGAGACCCAGTACTTC.

This chain uses TRBV27 with TRBJ2-6; D gene ambiguous. The CDR3 covers 14 residues. Germline CDR1 and CDR2: MNHEY and SMNVEV (reference sequence). V was cut by 10 bases and J by 0 bases, with 10 bases left in between. The CDR3 DNA reads TGTGCCAAAACAGAGGTCTCTGGGGCCAACGTCCTGACTTTC. Amino acids: CAKTEVSGANVLTF.

This clonotype is large by share. V gene TRBV24-1 combines with J gene TRBJ2-5, with 7 bases lining up with TRBD1. The germline V gene has CDR1 KGHDR and CDR2 SFDVKD. The CDR3 consists of 15 residues. The V gene end was trimmed by 1 base and the J gene end by 2 bases; junction bases not matched to a gene: 3. This CDR3 reads CATSDLTGDQETQYF. In DNA, the CDR3 is TGTGCCACCAGTGATTTAACAGGGGATCAAGAGACCCAGTACTTC.

The chain has TRBV7-2 and TRBJ2-7; the match to TRBD2 covers 15 bases. From germline, CDR1 is SGHTA and CDR2 FQGNSA. The CDR3 spans 14 residues. The V segment lost 5 bases and the J segment 6 bases; nucleotides outside the gene matches: 2. The CDR3 nucleotides are TGTGCCAGCAGCGGGACTAGCGGGAGGTTCGAGCAGTACTTC. Protein: CASSGTSGRFEQYF. The full variable domain, completed using reference TRBV7-2 and TRBJ2-7, is GAGVSQSPSNKVTEKGKDVELRCDPISGHTALYWYRQSLGQGLEFLIYFQGNSAPDKSGLPSDRFSAERTGGSVSTLTIQRTQQEDSAVYLCASSGTSGRFEQYFGPGTRLTVT.

This clonotype was observed a few times. The chain uses TRBV5-1 and TRBJ2-3; 14 bases map to TRBD2. V trimming: 4 bases; J trimming: 0 bases; junction bases outside the gene matches: 7. The CDR3 loop spans 18 amino acids. Germline loops: CDR1 SGHRS, CDR2 YFSETQ. The CDR3 coding sequence is TGCGCCAGCAGCGCGGGACTAGCGGGGGCCCTTAGCACAGATACGCAGTATTTT. It encodes CASSAGLAGALSTDTQYF.

This clonotype was detected many times. This sequence joins TRBV7-2 and TRBJ2-3; D is perhaps TRBD1 (5 bases). Germline V gene sequence: CDR1 SGHTA, CDR2 FQGNSA. V shed 2 bases and J shed 1 base, with 7 bases lying between them. The CDR3 contains 14 residues. The CDR3 sequence: CASSLSRGTDTQYF. The CDR3 DNA reads TGTGCCAGCAGCTTAAGCAGGGGCACAGATACGCAGTATTTT.

The chain couples TRBV20-1 to TRBJ2-1; D is unclear. V lost 0 bases to trimming and J lost 9 bases, with 9 bases between them. Germline CDR1 is DFQATT and CDR2 is SNEGSKA (reference sequence). CDR3 length: 12 amino acids. CDR3 residues: CSARDVGPEQFF. In nucleotides, the CDR3 is TGCAGTGCTAGAGATGTAGGTCCTGAGCAGTTCTTC.

The chain combines TRBV24-1 with TRBJ2-6; 7 nucleotides line up with TRBD1. The germline gives CDR1 KGHDR, CDR2 SFDVKD. V lost 4 bases and J lost 4; bases outside the gene matches: 12. This CDR3 has 18 amino acids. The DNA of the CDR3 is TGTGCCACCAGTGACTCCGACAGGGCCTCCGGCGGGGCCAACGTCCTGACTTTC. It codes for CATSDSDRASGGANVLTF.

The rearrangement links TRBV3-1 to TRBJ1-6; D gene ambiguous. In germline, CDR1 is LGHDT, CDR2 YNNKEL (reference sequence). Trimming took 1 base from V and 0 from J, leaving 13 bases between them. The CDR3 length is 18 residues. CDR3 sequence (DNA): TGTGCCAGCAGCCAAGCTCTGTTCGCAAGCTCCTATAATTCACCCCTCCACTTT. Its translation is CASSQALFASSYNSPLHF.

The chain recombines TRBV6-2 or TRBV6-3 with TRBJ2-7; maybe TRBD2 (5 bases). This CDR3 is built from 14 residues. With 0 bases removed from V and 2 bases from J, the gap between germline ends came to 8 bases. CDR1 is MNHEY and CDR2 is SVGEGT in the germline V gene. This chain's CDR3 is CASSYSQRTYEQYF. CDR3 coding DNA: TGTGCCAGCAGTTACTCCCAGCGGACCTACGAGCAGTACTTC.

This clonotype has at least ten counts. The rearrangement joins TRBV20-1 to TRBJ2-3; TRBD2 aligns across 8 bases. Germline CDR1 is DFQATT and CDR2 is SNEGSKA (reference sequence). The CDR3 spans 16 residues. Germline trimming cut 0 bases from V and 1 base from J; bases unmatched to any gene: 6. CDR3 sequence reads: CSARDRVSGGTDTQYF. CDR3 sequence (DNA): TGCAGTGCTAGAGATAGGGTTAGCGGGGGCACAGATACGCAGTATTTT.

This clonotype was counted only a few times. V is TRBV28 and J is TRBJ1-1; unclear D gene. The CDR3 consists of 14 residues. Trimming left V 2 bases short and J 3 bases short, with 10 bases between. Germline V lookup: CDR1 MDHEN, CDR2 SYDVKM. CDR3 DNA sequence: TGTGCCAGCAGTTTAGTGACCTCCTACACTGAAGCTTTCTTT. Translating it yields CASSLVTSYTEAFF.

This clonotype occurred many times. The chain has TRBV6-2 or TRBV6-3 and TRBJ2-2; D is possibly TRBD1 (5 bases). This CDR3 is 14 amino acids long. CDR1 and CDR2 from the germline V gene are MNHEY and SVGEGT. The V end was cut by 4 bases, the J end by 4 bases, with 10 bases between. The CDR3 protein is CASSWGGSTGELFF. The CDR3 nucleotides are TGTGCCAGCAGTTGGGGCGGAAGCACCGGGGAGCTGTTTTTT.

Ten or more counts support this clonotype. This chain links TRBV20-1 with TRBJ1-6, with a tentative D call TRBD1 (6 bases). The V and J ends lost 4 bases and 12 bases respectively, with 19 bases between them. The germline V gene encodes CDR1 DFQATT and CDR2 SNEGSKA (reference sequence). This CDR3 contains 14 residues. As DNA, the CDR3 is TGCAGTGCTAAATCGTCGGGGGCAAGTGGACCCCTCCACTTT. This encodes CSAKSSGASGPLHF.

The chain joins TRBV19 to TRBJ2-3, with 7 bases identical to TRBD1. This CDR3 has 15 residues. CDR1 and CDR2 from the germline V gene are LNHDA and SQIVND (reference sequence). With 3 bases clipped from V and 3 bases from J, the junction kept 6 bases outside the gene matches. CDR3 region: CASSIGTGVTDTQYF. The CDR3 region has the DNA TGTGCCAGTAGTATTGGAACAGGGGTGACAGATACGCAGTATTTT.

The chain is built from TRBV5-1 and TRBJ1-1; the D is unclear. Germline CDR1 reads SGHRS; CDR2 reads YFSETQ. The CDR3 sequence is 13 residues long. Trimming took off 2 bases at V and 1 base at J, with 6 bases between the two ends. CDR3 bases: TGCGCCAGCAGCTTTGCCGGGAACACTGAAGCTTTCTTT. Translating it yields CASSFAGNTEAFF. The full variable domain, completed using reference TRBV5-1 and TRBJ1-1, is KAGVTQTPRYLIKTRGQQVTLSCSPISGHRSVSWYQQTPGQGLQFLFEYFSETQRNKGNFPGRFSGRQFSNSRSEMNVSTLELGDSALYLCASSFAGNTEAFFGQGTRLTVV.

This clonotype has a handful of counts. This sequence joins TRBV28 and TRBJ2-1, with D possibly TRBD2 on 6 matching bases. V was cut by 6 bases and J by 6 bases, with 15 bases left in between. Germline assignment: CDR1 MDHEN and CDR2 SYDVKM. The length of the CDR3 is 14 residues. CDR3 in DNA: TGTGCCAGCAGCACCCCCGGAGGGATCAATGAGCAGTTCTTC. As protein: CASSTPGGINEQFF.

This clonotype was counted many times. The chain combines TRBV5-5 with TRBJ2-1; D is tentatively TRBD1 or TRBD2 (5 bases each). V lost 5 bases, J lost 7 bases, and 16 bases lay in between. The CDR3 length is 14 residues. CDR1 SGHKS and CDR2 YYEKEE come from the germline V gene (reference sequence). CDR3 loop: CASSAGTTPNEQFF. The CDR3 bases are TGTGCCAGCAGTGCCGGGACCACTCCGAATGAGCAGTTCTTC.

This clonotype was observed a handful of times. This chain uses TRBV6-1 with TRBJ2-7; 7 bases agree with TRBD1. This CDR3 is 12 amino acids long. V lost 6 bases, J lost 6 bases, and 5 bases stayed unmatched. Germline CDR1 is MNHNS and CDR2 is SASEGT. The CDR3: CASRPTGVEQYF. The CDR3, as DNA: TGTGCCAGCAGGCCTACAGGGGTCGAGCAGTACTTC.

This clonotype occurred once. The gene calls are TRBV2 and TRBJ2-7; D gene unclear. The CDR3 loop spans 11 amino acids. The germline V gene encodes CDR1 SNHLY and CDR2 FYNNEI. V was shortened by 2 bases and J by 11 bases, with 10 bases between the two germline ends. For the CDR3, the DNA is TGTGCCAGCAGTGAACGGGCCGTAAAGTACTTC. This codes for CASSERAVKYF.

The rearrangement uses TRBV12-3 or TRBV12-4 and TRBJ2-2; D not certain. CDR3 size: 13 residues. V was trimmed by 2 bases and J by 4 bases, leaving 5 bases between them. The chain's CDR3 is CASSLKATGELFF. CDR3 bases: TGTGCCAGCAGTTTAAAAGCCACCGGGGAGCTGTTTTTT.

This clonotype was seen repeatedly, ten times or more. The chain joins TRBV18 to TRBJ1-5; maybe TRBD1 (6 bases). This CDR3 has 16 residues. CDR1 is KGHSH, CDR2 LQKENI, per germline. V dropped 2 bases and J dropped 7 bases, with 18 bases sitting between them. The CDR3 spells CASSPVGGGVKQPQHF. The CDR3 DNA reads as TGTGCCAGCTCACCAGTCGGAGGGGGAGTCAAACAGCCCCAGCATTTT.

This clonotype was seen more than once but under ten times. The chain combines TRBV7-9 with TRBJ2-1; 8 bases line up with TRBD2. The ends lost 5 bases at V and 0 bases at J; junction bases unmatched: 6. The CDR3 is 16 residues long. The V gene's germline CDR1 is SEHNR and CDR2 FQNEAQ (reference sequence). CDR3 sequence: CASSATAGGSYNEQFF. The CDR3 bases are TGTGCCAGCAGCGCAACCGCGGGGGGCTCCTACAATGAGCAGTTCTTC.

This clonotype was detected ten times or more. The chain is built from TRBV5-1 and TRBJ1-6, with 7 nucleotides matching TRBD1. The ends lost 4 bases at V and 9 bases at J; junction bases unmatched: 13. The CDR3 runs 16 residues. Germline V gene lookup returns CDR1 SGHRS and CDR2 YFSETQ. CDR3 sequence reads: CASSEGASYMSSPLHF. DNA of the CDR3: TGCGCCAGCAGCGAGGGGGCTAGTTACATGAGTTCACCCCTCCACTTT.

This chain links TRBV6-5 with TRBJ2-3, with TRBD2 matching 14 bases. Looked up from germline, CDR1 is MNHEY and CDR2 is SVGAGI. V lost 2 bases, J lost 6 bases, and 4 bases stayed unmatched. The CDR3 has 16 amino acids. The CDR3 nucleotides read TGTGCCAGCAGTTACAAGGGACTAGCGGGAGCTGATACGCAGTATTTT. Amino acids: CASSYKGLAGADTQYF.

The chain joins TRBV7-8 to TRBJ2-5; 9 bases align to TRBD2. From germline, CDR1 is SGHVS and CDR2 FQNEAQ. V dropped 1 base and J dropped 5; count of bases not matched to a gene: 11. The CDR3 is 17 residues long. CDR3 DNA sequence: TGTGCCAGCAGCTTAGGCTCGGCGGGAGGGACCCTGGAGACCCAGTACTTC. Protein: CASSLGSAGGTLETQYF.